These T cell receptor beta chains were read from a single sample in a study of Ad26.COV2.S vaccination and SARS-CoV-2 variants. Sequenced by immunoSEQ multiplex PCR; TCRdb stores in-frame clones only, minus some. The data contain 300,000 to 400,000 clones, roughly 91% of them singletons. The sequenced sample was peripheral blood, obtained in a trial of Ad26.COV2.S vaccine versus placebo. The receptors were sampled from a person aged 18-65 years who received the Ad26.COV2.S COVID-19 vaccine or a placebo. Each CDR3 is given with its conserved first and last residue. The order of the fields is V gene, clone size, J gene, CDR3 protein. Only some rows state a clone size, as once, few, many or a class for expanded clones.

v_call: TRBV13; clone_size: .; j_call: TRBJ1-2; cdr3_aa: CASSPGKRTGDYGYTF
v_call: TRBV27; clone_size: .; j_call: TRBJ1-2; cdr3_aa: CASSLSQGTYGYTF
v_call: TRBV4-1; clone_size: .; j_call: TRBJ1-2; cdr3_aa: CASSPPGGVGYGYTF
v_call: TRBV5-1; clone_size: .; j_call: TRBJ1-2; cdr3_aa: CATSTGGDYGYTF
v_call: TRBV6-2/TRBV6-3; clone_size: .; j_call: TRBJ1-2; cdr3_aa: CASSYPQDGAYGYTF
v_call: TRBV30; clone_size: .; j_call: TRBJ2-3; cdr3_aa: CAWSQASSSDTQYF
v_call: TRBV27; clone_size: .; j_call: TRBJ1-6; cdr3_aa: CASSLQVTGGSSPLHF
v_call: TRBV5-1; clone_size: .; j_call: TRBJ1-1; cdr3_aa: CASSLQGRTEAFF
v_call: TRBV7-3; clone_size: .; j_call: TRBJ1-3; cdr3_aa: CASSARGQGSSGNTIYF
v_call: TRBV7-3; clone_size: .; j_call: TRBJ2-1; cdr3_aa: CASSLSGHSYNEQFF
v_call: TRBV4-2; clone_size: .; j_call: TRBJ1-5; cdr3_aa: CASSQRDRGHQPQHF
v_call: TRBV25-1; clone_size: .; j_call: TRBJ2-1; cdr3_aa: CASSEWDSVHQFF
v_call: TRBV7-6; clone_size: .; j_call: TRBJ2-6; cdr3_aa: CASSLEHIRFTSSGANVLTF
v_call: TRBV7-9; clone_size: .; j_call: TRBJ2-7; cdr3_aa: CASSLEGEGFSPWEQYF
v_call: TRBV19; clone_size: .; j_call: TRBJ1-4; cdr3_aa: CANMGREINEKLFF
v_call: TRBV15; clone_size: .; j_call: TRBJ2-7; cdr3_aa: CATSRPQGMVYEQYF
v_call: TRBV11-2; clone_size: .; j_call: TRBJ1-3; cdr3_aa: CASSPLLIPSGNTIYF
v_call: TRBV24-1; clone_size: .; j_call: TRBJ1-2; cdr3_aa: CATSAGQSYGYTF
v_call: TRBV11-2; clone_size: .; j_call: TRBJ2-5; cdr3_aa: CASSPRTLPRRETQYF
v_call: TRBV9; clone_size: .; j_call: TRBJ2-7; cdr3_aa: CASSVGGAVSYEQYF
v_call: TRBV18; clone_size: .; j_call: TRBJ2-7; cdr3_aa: CATGTGGYEQYF
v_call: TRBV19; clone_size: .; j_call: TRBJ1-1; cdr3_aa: CASSVGRDRKAFF
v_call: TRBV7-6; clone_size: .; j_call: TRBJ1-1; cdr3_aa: CASSPPNGRTEAFF
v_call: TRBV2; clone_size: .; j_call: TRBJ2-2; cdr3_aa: CASSMLAGNGELFF
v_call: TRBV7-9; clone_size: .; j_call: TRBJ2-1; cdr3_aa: CASSPRASPNEQFF
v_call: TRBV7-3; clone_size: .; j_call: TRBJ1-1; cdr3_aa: CASSLGSRGTEAFF
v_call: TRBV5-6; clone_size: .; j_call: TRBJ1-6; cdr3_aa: CASSLWPGPNSPLHF
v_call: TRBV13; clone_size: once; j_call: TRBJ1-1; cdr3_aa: CASSREYAEAFF
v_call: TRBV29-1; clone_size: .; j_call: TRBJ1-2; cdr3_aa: CSADSTGGGGYTF
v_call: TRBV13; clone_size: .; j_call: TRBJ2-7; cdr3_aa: CASSPLTGTSYEQYF
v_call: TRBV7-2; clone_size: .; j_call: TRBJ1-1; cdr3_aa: CASSLAPGVDTEAFF
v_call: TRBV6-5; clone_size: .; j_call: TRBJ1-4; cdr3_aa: CASTQFLGSEKLFF
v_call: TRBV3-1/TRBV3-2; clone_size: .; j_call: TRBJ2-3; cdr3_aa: CASSQGITDTQYF
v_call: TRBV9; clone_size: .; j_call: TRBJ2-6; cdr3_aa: CASSPRDRESGANVLTF
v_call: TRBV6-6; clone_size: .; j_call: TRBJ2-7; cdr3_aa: CASSYLPNSEQYF
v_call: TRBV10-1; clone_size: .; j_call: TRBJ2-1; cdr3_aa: CASSTPGGCNNEQFF
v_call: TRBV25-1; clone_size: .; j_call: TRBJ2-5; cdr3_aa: CASSERTGASLKETQYF
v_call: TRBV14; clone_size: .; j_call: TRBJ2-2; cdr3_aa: CASSQVIGELFF
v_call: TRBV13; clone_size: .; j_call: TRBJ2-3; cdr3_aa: CASSWTDSTDTQYF
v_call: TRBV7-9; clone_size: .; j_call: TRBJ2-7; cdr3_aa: CASSLDRGPAEQYF
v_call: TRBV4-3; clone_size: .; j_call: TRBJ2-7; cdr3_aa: CASSQGVSYEQYF